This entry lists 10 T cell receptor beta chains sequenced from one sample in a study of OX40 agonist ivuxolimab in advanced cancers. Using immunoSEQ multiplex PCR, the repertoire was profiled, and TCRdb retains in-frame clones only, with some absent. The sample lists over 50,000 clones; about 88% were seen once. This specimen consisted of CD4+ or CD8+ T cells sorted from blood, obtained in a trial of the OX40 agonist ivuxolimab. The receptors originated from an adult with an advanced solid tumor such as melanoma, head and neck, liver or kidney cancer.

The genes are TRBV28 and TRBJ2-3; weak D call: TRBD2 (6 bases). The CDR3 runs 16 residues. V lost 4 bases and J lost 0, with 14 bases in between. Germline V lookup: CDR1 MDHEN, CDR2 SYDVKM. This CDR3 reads CASSSPFGGSTDTQYF. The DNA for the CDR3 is TGTGCCAGCAGTTCCCCCTTTGGGGGGAGCACAGATACGCAGTATTTT.

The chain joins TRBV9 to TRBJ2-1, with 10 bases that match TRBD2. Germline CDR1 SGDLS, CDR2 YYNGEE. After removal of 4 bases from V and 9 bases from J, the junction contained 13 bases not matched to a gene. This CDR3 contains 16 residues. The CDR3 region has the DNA TGTGCCAGCAGCACCAGCCCGGGACTAGCGTCGATTGAGCAGTTCTTC. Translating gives CASSTSPGLASIEQFF.

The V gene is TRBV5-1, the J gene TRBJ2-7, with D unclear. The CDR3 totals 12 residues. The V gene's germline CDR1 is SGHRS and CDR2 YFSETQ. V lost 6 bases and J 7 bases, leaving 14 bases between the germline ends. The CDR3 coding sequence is TGCGCCAGCAAGGTGTCCCAAGGAGAGCAGTACTTC. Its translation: CASKVSQGEQYF.

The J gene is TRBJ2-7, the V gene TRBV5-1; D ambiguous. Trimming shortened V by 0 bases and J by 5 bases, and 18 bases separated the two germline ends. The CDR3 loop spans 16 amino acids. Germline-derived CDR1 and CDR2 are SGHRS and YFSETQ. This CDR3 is CASSLESPQGLHEQYF. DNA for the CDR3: TGCGCCAGCAGCTTGGAGTCTCCACAAGGGCTGCACGAGCAGTACTTC.

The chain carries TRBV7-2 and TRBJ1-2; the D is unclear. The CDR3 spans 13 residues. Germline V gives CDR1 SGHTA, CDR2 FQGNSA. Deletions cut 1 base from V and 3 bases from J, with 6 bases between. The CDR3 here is CASSLVQHYGYTF. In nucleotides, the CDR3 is TGTGCCAGCAGCTTAGTACAGCACTATGGCTACACCTTC.

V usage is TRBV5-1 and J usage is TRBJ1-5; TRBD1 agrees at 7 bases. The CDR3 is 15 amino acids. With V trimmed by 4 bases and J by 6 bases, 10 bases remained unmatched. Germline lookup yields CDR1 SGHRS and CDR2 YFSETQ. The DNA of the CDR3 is TGCGCCAGCAGCCCACAGGGGAGTGGAAGTCAGCCCCAGCATTTT. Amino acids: CASSPQGSGSQPQHF.

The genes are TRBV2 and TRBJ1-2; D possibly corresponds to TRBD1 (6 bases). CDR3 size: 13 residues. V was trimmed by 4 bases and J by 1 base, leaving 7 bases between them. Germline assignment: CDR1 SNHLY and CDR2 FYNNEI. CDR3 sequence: CASSVDSNYGYTF. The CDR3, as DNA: TGTGCCAGCAGTGTGGACAGTAACTATGGCTACACCTTC.

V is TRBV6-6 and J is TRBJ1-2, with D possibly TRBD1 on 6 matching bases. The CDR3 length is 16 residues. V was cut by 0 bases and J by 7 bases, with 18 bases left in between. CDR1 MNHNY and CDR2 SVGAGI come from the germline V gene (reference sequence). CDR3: CASSYSVGGAGRGYTF. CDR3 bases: TGTGCCAGCAGTTACTCGGTCGGGGGCGCAGGTCGTGGCTACACCTTC.

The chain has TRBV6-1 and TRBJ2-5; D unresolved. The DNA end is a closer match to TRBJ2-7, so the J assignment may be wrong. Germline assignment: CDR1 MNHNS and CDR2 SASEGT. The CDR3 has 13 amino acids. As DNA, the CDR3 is TGTGCCAGCAGTGAACCCCTCCCCTACGAGCAGTACTTC. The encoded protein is CASSEPLPYEQYF.

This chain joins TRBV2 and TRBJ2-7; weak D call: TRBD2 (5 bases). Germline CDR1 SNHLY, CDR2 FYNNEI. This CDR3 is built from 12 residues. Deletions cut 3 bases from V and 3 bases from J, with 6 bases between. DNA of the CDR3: TGTGCCAGCAGTGATGAGGGCTACGAGCAGTACTTC. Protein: CASSDEGYEQYF.